This is a list of T cell receptor beta chains from one sample in a study of tumor and adjacent non-tumor tissue in lung cancer. TCRdb re-called the multiplex PCR reads through MiXCR, storing one row per CDR3 protein. The sample lists 76,000 or so distinct CDR3 sequences, 65% to 75% occurring once. Sequencing was carried out using lung tumor tissue. The receptors derive from a woman between 70 and 85 years old with non-small cell lung cancer. Each CDR3 is given with its conserved first and last residue. A D gene is named only where the DNA matches it firmly. A row's size may be missing; if present it is once, few, many or a size class.

-	TRBV6-6	TRBJ1-5	few	CTSSVGTPNQPQHF	TGTACCAGCAGTGTCGGGACACCGAATCAGCCTCAGCATTTT
-	TRBV10-1	TRBJ2-3	-	CDSSEASAGRAQYF	TGCGACAGCAGTGAGGCTTCTGCGGGTAGGGCGCAGTATTTT
-	TRBV5-1	TRBJ1-1	many	CASSIGNKGTNTEAFF	TGCGCCAGCAGCATCGGAAACAAGGGTACGAACACTGAAGCTTTCTTT
-	TRBV29-1	TRBJ2-3	-	CNVEGGGADTQYF	TGCAATGTTGAAGGAGGGGGTGCAGATACGCAGTATTTT
-	TRBV6-5	TRBJ2-3	-	CASMATLGTCGYTDTQYF	TGTGCCAGTATGGCTACCTTAGGGACTTGCGGATACACAGATACGCAGTATTTT
-	TRBV20-1	TRBJ1-3	many	CSAPRGGSGNTIYF	TGCAGTGCCCCTAGGGGGGGATCTGGAAACACCATATATTTT
TRBD1	TRBV12-3/TRBV12-4	TRBJ1-1	-	CASSWGDRVVTEAFF	TGTGCCAGCAGTTGGGGAGACAGGGTGGTCACTGAAGCTTTCTTT
-	TRBV6-6	TRBJ1-2	-	CASRTLLGLYGYTF	TGTGCAAGTAGAACCTTACTGGGGTTGTATGGCTACACCTTC
-	TRBV28	TRBJ1-2	-	CVSRAMDYGYTF	TGTGTCAGCAGGGCAATGGACTATGGTTACACCTTC
-	TRBV6-5	TRBJ1-5	large	CASSYLSGGLQHF	TGTGCCAGCAGTTACCTCAGCGGAGGGCTCCAGCATTTT
TRBD1	TRBV7-8	TRBJ2-5	-	CTSSCRTGLGGETQYF	TGTACCAGCAGCTGCAGGACAGGGCTTGGGGGAGAGACCCAGTACTTC
TRBD2	TRBV11-3	TRBJ2-1	-	CVSSLWGSSGGKHFF	TGTGTCAGCAGCTTATGGGGGTCTAGCGGTGGCAAGCACTTCTTC
TRBD2	TRBV20-1	TRBJ2-7	many	CSARLAGYEQYF	TGCAGTGCTAGGCTAGCGGGCTACGAGCAGTACTTC
TRBD1	TRBV6-1	TRBJ1-5	-	CASSGGDRGRGPQHF	TGTGCCAGCAGTGGAGGGGACAGGGGTCGGGGGCCCCAGCATTTC